This T cell receptor (beta chain) was obtained from a study of graft-versus-host responses after intestinal transplantation. The wider study: After anti-thymocyte globulin induction, recipients took tacrolimus and steroids for 3 to 4 years. Points from the study as a whole: In recipient marrow, GvH clones were found, and some appeared first in ileum or blood.

The CDR3 is made up of 13 amino acids. V shed 1 base and J shed 8 bases, with 9 bases lying between them. Germline values: CDR1 SGHRS, CDR2 YFSETQ. The protocol was immunoSEQ multiplex PCR, while the TCRdb copy is restricted to in-frame clones and leaves out a portion. The data contain about 88,000 clones, approximately 89% of them singletons. Notes on this clone: Its antigen is not known.

The source is a human donor who was the organ donor for an intestinal transplant. The chain uses TRBV5-1 and TRBJ1-4; no definite D call. Sequenced material: unstimulated CD4+ T cells sorted from spleen or lymph node cells, taken before transplant. In DNA, the CDR3 is TGCGCCAGCAGCTTGACGCGATTGGAAAAACTGTTTTTT. Protein sequence: CASSLTRLEKLFF.